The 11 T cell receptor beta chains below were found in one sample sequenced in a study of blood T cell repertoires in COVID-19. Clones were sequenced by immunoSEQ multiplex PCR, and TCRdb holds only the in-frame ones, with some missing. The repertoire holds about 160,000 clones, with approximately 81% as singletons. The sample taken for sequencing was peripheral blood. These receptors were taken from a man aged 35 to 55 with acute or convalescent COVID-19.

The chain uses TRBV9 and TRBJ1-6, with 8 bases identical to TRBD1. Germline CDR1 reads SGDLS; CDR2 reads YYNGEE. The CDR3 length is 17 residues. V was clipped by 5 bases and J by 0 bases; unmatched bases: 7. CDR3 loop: CASSRDRHNSYNSPLHF. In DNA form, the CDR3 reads TGTGCCAGCAGTCGGGACAGGCATAACTCCTATAATTCACCCCTCCACTTT.

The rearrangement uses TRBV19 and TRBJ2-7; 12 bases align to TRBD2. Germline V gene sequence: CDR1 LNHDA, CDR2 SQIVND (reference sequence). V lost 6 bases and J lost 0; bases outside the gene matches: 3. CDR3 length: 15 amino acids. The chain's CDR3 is CASRTSGGSSYEQYF. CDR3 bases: TGTGCCAGTAGGACTAGCGGGGGAAGCTCCTACGAGCAGTACTTC.

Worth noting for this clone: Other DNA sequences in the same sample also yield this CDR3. CDR3 nucleotide sequence: TGTGCCAGCAGTTACTCGCAGGGGGCGGGGGAGACCCAGTACTTC. Translation: CASSYSQGAGETQYF. V is TRBV6-5 and J is TRBJ2-5; 8 bases map to TRBD1. V dropped 0 bases and J dropped 5; count of bases not matched to a gene: 5. CDR3 length: 15 amino acids. CDR1 is MNHEY, CDR2 SVGAGI, per germline.

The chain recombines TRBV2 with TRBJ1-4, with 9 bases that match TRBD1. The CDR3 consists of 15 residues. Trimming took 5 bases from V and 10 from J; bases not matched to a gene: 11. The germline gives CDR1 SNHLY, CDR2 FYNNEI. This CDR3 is CASSFWGQGDGKLFF. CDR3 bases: TGTGCCAGCAGTTTCTGGGGACAGGGAGACGGAAAACTGTTTTTT.

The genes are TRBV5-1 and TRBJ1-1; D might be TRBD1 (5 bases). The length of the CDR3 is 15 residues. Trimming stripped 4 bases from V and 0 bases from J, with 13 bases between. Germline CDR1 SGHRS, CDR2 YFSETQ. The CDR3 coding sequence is TGCGCCAGCAGCCAACCCGGGACTCTGAACACTGAAGCTTTCTTT. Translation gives CASSQPGTLNTEAFF.

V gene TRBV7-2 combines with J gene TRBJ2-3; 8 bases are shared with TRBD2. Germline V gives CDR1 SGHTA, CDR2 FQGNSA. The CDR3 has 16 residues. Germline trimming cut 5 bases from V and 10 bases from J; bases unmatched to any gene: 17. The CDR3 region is CASSPGGVQAGVPQYF. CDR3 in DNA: TGTGCCAGCAGCCCAGGTGGGGTACAAGCGGGGGTTCCGCAGTATTTT.

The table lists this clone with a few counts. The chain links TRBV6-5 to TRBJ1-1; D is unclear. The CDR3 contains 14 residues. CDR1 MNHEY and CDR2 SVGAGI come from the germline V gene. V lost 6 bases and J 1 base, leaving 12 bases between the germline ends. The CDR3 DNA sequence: TGTGCCAGCAGGTATAGCGGAGAGAACACTGAAGCTTTCTTT. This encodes CASRYSGENTEAFF.

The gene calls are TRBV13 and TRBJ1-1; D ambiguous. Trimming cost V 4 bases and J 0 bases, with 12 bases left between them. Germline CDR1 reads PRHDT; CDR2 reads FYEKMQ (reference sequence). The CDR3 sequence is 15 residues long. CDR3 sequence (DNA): TGTGCCAGCAGCTCCCACGAGGGCCTGAACACTGAAGCTTTCTTT. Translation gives CASSSHEGLNTEAFF.

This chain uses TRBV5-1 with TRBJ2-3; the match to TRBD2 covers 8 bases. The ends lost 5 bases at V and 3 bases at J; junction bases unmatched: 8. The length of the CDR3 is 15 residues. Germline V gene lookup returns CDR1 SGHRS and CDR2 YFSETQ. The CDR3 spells CASRVSGGGTDTQYF. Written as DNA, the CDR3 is TGCGCCAGCAGGGTCAGCGGGGGAGGGACAGATACGCAGTATTTT. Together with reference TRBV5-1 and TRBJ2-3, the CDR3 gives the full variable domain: KAGVTQTPRYLIKTRGQQVTLSCSPISGHRSVSWYQQTPGQGLQFLFEYFSETQRNKGNFPGRFSGRQFSNSRSEMNVSTLELGDSALYLCASRVSGGGTDTQYFGPGTRLTVL.

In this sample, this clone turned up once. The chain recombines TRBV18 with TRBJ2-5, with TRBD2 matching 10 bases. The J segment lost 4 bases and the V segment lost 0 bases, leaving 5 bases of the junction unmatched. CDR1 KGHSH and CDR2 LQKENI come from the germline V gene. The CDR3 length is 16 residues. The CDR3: CASSPPGAGGRETQYF. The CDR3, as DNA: TGTGCCAGCTCACCACCCGGAGCGGGGGGGAGAGAGACCCAGTACTTC. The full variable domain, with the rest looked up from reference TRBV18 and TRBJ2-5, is NAGVMQNPRHLVRRRGQEARLRCSPMKGHSHVYWYRQLPEEGLKFMVYLQKENIIDESGMPKERFSAEFPKEGPSILRIQQVVRGDSAAYFCASSPPGAGGRETQYFGPGTRLLVL.

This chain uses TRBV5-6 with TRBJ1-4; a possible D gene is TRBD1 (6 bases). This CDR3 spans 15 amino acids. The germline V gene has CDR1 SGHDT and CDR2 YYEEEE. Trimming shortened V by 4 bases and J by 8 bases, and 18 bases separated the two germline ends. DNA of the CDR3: TGTGCCAGCAGCCTCCAGGGACAAGTTTACGAAAAACTGTTTTTT. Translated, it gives CASSLQGQVYEKLFF.